This T cell receptor beta chain is from a study of shared T cell receptors in the human thymus. The CDR3 is 14 residues long. Trimming pared 2 bases from V and 2 bases from J, leaving 10 bases between. CDR1 and CDR2 (germline): WSHSY, SAAADI. Some clones are missing from TCRdb's copy, which holds only in-frame ones; the method was immunoSEQ multiplex PCR. The data hold about 660,000 clones, with around 87% observed a single time. The sample was also linked to a second study, of human thymus T cells. According to that study: The thymus was resected at corrective cardiac surgery. V and J gene usage appeared biased in thymic and blood repertoires. What related research reported was that thymic repertoires overlapped highly among unrelated individuals.

The source of this sequence is a boy in the first two years of life with a congenital heart defect. Sequenced sample: thymocytes. The chain recombines TRBV10-2 with TRBJ2-7; D may be TRBD1 (6 bases). The CDR3 DNA is TGCGCCAGCAGTGAGCAGGGGCGGACCTACGAGCAGTACTTC. As protein: CASSEQGRTYEQYF.